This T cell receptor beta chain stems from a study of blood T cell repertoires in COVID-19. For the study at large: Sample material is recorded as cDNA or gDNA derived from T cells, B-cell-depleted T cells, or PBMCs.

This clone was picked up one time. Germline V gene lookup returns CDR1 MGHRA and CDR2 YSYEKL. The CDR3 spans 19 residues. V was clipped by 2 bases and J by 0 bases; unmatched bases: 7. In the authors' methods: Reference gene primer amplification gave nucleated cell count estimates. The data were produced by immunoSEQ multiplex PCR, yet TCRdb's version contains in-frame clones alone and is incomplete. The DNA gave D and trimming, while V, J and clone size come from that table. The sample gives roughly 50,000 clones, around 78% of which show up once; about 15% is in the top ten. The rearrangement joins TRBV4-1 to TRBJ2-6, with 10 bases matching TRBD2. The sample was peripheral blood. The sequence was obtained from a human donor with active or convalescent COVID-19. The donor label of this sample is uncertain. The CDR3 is CASSQRALAGPSGANVLTF. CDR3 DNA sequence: TGCGCCAGCAGCCAAAGAGCACTAGCGGGGCCCTCTGGGGCCAACGTCCTGACTTTC.